Listed below are T cell receptor beta chains from one sample, sequenced in a study of blood T cell repertoires in COVID-19. Measured with immunoSEQ multiplex PCR; TCRdb has only the in-frame clones, and not every one. The sample holds some 190,000 clones, approximately 85% seen once. The sample was PBMCs or T cells enriched from blood (not recorded which). The receptors derive from a man aged 40-49 years with acute COVID-19. Each CDR3 is given with its conserved first and last residue. Each record gives: D gene, J gene, clone size, V gene, CDR3 length, CDR3 protein, CDR3 DNA. A D gene is named only where the DNA matches it firmly. The listing skips clone size in some rows; elsewhere it reads once, few, many or a size class.

>-|TRBJ2-4|-|TRBV21-1|16
CASTTSGGPNKNIQYF
TGTGCCAGCACCACTTCAGGGGGCCCGAACAAAAACATTCAGTACTTC
>TRBD1|TRBJ1-3|-|TRBV2|13
CASIRQGRNTIYF
TGTGCCAGCATCCGACAGGGGCGAAACACCATATATTTT
>-|TRBJ1-5|-|TRBV28|15
CASRKRQTSNQPQHF
TGTGCCAGCAGAAAACGACAGACTAGCAATCAGCCCCAGCATTTT
>TRBD1|TRBJ2-2|-|TRBV11-2|18
CASSLWGLVGTDTGELFF
TGTGCCAGCAGCTTATGGGGTTTGGTTGGGACAGACACCGGGGAGCTGTTTTTT
>TRBD2|TRBJ2-3|-|TRBV5-1|18
CASSLDPVSGSSTDTQYF
TGCGCCAGCAGCTTGGATCCCGTTAGCGGGAGTAGCACAGATACGCAGTATTTT
>-|TRBJ1-3|-|TRBV7-9|19
CASSLGLPGPGEGGNTIYF
TGTGCCAGCAGCTTAGGCCTACCGGGCCCGGGAGAAGGGGGAAACACCATATATTTT
>-|TRBJ2-2|-|TRBV6-5|13
CASQITGTGELFF
TGTGCCAGCCAAATCACTGGCACCGGGGAGCTGTTTTTT
>TRBD1|TRBJ2-3|once|TRBV10-1|16
CASRYKPGQEADTQYF
TGCGCCAGCAGATATAAACCGGGACAGGAGGCAGATACGCAGTATTTT
>-|TRBJ1-1|-|TRBV24-1|15
CATSESDRESTEAFF
TGTGCCACCAGTGAATCGGACAGAGAAAGTACTGAAGCTTTCTTT
>-|TRBJ2-5|-|TRBV20-1|11
CSAPSKETQYF
TGCAGTGCCCCCAGTAAAGAGACCCAGTACTTC
>TRBD1|TRBJ1-4|-|TRBV25-1|15
CASSEMGTGREKLFF
TGTGCCAGCAGTGAAATGGGGACAGGGCGAGAAAAACTGTTTTTT
>-|TRBJ2-7|-|TRBV5-8|13
CASSLLLAYEQYF
TGTGCCAGCAGCTTGTTACTAGCTTACGAGCAGTACTTC
>-|TRBJ1-2|few|TRBV11-2|15
CASSSRLIANYGYTF
TGTGCCAGCAGCTCCAGACTCATTGCCAACTATGGCTACACCTTC
>TRBD1|TRBJ1-5|few|TRBV28|19
CASSLFVGQGRYGNQPQHF
TGTGCCAGCAGTTTATTCGTGGGACAGGGACGTTATGGCAATCAGCCCCAGCATTTT
>-|TRBJ2-3|-|TRBV4-1|14
CASSQEVSADTQYF
TGCGCCAGCAGCCAAGAGGTCAGCGCCGATACGCAGTATTTT
>-|TRBJ2-7|-|TRBV20-1|12
CSASPSVHEQYF
TGCAGTGCTAGTCCTAGCGTCCACGAGCAGTACTTC
>TRBD1|TRBJ2-7|-|TRBV23-1|15
CASSQLWTGTYEQYF
TGCGCCAGCAGTCAATTGTGGACAGGGACCTACGAGCAGTACTTC
>-|TRBJ2-3|-|TRBV2|15
CANLPPRVSADTQYF
TGTGCCAACCTGCCCCCTAGAGTTAGCGCAGATACGCAGTATTTT
>-|TRBJ2-3|-|TRBV27|16
CASSIRRFSPTDTQYF
TGTGCCAGCAGTATTAGGAGGTTCTCCCCCACAGATACGCAGTATTTT
>-|TRBJ1-5|-|TRBV19|15
CAVGPNRVSNQPQHF
TGTGCCGTAGGGCCTAACAGGGTTAGCAATCAGCCCCAGCATTTT
>-|TRBJ1-2|-|TRBV11-3|12
CASSWEGGGYTF
TGTGCCAGCAGCTGGGAGGGGGGTGGCTACACCTTC
>-|TRBJ2-1|-|TRBV19|15
CASQRGLAAYNEQFF
TGTGCCAGTCAACGGGGGCTAGCGGCCTACAATGAGCAGTTCTTC
>TRBD2|TRBJ2-1|-|TRBV3-1/TRBV3-2|17
CASSQDFVAGVYNEQFF
TGTGCCAGCAGCCAAGACTTCGTGGCGGGAGTTTACAATGAGCAGTTCTTC
>TRBD2|TRBJ2-1|-|TRBV10-3|16
CAISELAGVLGNEQFF
TGTGCCATCAGTGAACTAGCGGGAGTGCTTGGCAATGAGCAGTTCTTC
>-|TRBJ1-1|-|TRBV28|14
CASIFRTKNTEAFF
TGTGCCAGCATCTTCAGGACAAAGAACACTGAAGCTTTCTTT
>TRBD1|TRBJ1-2|-|TRBV28|13
CASSTDRGSGYTF
TGTGCCAGCAGTACGGACAGGGGGTCTGGCTACACCTTC
>-|TRBJ2-3|-|TRBV2|17
CASRPLRRSLDEDTQYF
TGTGCCAGCAGACCTTTACGGCGGAGTCTTGATGAGGATACGCAGTATTTT
>TRBD1|TRBJ1-5|once|TRBV2|16
CASSAETGGLNQPQHF
TGTGCCAGCAGCGCTGAGACAGGGGGCCTTAATCAGCCCCAGCATTTT
>-|TRBJ2-2|-|TRBV12-3/TRBV12-4|13
CASSLMGVSRLFF
TGTGCCAGCAGTTTGATGGGAGTCTCCCGGCTGTTTTTT
>-|TRBJ2-1|-|TRBV7-8|16
CASSLGAHHPSNEQFF
TGTGCCAGCAGCTTAGGAGCCCATCACCCCTCTAATGAGCAGTTCTTC
>-|TRBJ2-1|-|TRBV11-3|13
CASTSSTYNEQFF
TGTGCCAGTACTAGCAGCACCTACAATGAGCAGTTCTTC
>TRBD1|TRBJ1-2|-|TRBV9|13
CASSNRQGGGYTF
TGTGCCAGCAGCAACCGACAGGGGGGTGGCTACACCTTC
>-|TRBJ1-4|-|TRBV30|12
CAWSRLNEKLFF
TGTGCCTGGAGCCGACTAAATGAAAAACTGTTTTTT
>-|TRBJ2-7|-|TRBV24-1|15
CATSDPTGGDYEQYF
TGTGCCACCAGTGACCCGACAGGTGGAGACTACGAGCAGTACTTC
>-|TRBJ2-5|-|TRBV19|16
CASSIDRGLRQETQYF
TGTGCCAGTAGTATAGATCGGGGACTTCGACAAGAGACCCAGTACTTC